The next 21 T cell receptor beta chains were all read from a single sample in a study of cytomegalovirus exposure and HLA in healthy donors. Clones were sequenced by immunoSEQ multiplex PCR, and TCRdb holds only the in-frame ones, with some missing. Of some 210,000 clones in the sample, around 78% were seen once. Sequencing input: PBMCs. These receptors came from a woman under 30 in good health and CMV-seronegative.

The chain carries TRBV6-6 and TRBJ2-7; a possible D gene is TRBD1 (6 bases). The CDR3 is made up of 14 amino acids. Trimming removed 8 bases at V and 1 base at J, with 15 bases between. Looked up from germline, CDR1 is MNHNY and CDR2 is SVGAGI (reference sequence). CDR3: CASVPGHLSYEQYF. CDR3 in DNA: TGTGCCAGCGTACCGGGACACCTTTCCTACGAGCAGTACTTC.

The chain recombines TRBV27 with TRBJ2-7; 11 positions match TRBD2. Per germline, CDR1 MNHEY and CDR2 SMNVEV (reference sequence). The CDR3 extends over 19 amino acids. The junction had 11 bases not matched to a gene; V was cut back by 0 bases and J by 1 base. The DNA for the CDR3 is TGTGCCAGCAGTTTATCAACTAGCGGGAGAGGGAGAGGTTCCTACGAGCAGTACTTC. Translated, it gives CASSLSTSGRGRGSYEQYF.

The chain joins TRBV29-1 to TRBJ2-7; 9 bases are a match to TRBD1. The J segment lost 3 bases and the V segment lost 4 bases, leaving 4 bases of the junction unmatched. This CDR3 is built from 13 residues. The germline CDR1 and CDR2 sequences are SQVTM and ANQGSEA. This chain's CDR3 is CSVVTGQGYEQYF. The CDR3 region has the DNA TGCAGCGTTGTAACGGGACAGGGCTACGAGCAGTACTTC.

This sequence joins TRBV6-6 and TRBJ2-2, with a weak D call TRBD2 (5 bases). Trimming took 6 bases from V and 4 from J, leaving 9 bases between them. Germline assignment: CDR1 MNHNY and CDR2 SVGAGI (reference sequence). CDR3 length: 13 residues. CDR3 sequence (DNA): TGTGCCAGCAGAGTTACTAGCACCGGGGAGCTGTTTTTT. This gives the protein CASRVTSTGELFF.

The chain has TRBV7-9 and TRBJ2-1; 8 nucleotides line up with TRBD2. In germline, CDR1 is SEHNR, CDR2 FQNEAQ (reference sequence). The CDR3 has 15 residues. V lost 10 bases, J lost 7 bases, and 15 bases stayed unmatched. As DNA, the CDR3 is TGTGCCACCACCCCCGGGAGCGGGAGTGGTAATGAGCAGTTCTTC. Protein sequence: CATTPGSGSGNEQFF.

The CDR3 reads CASSSPWWGSPDNEQFF. The CDR3 DNA follows: TGTGCCAGCAGTTCCCCATGGTGGGGGAGCCCCGACAATGAGCAGTTCTTC. The rearrangement links TRBV27 to TRBJ2-1; D is tentatively TRBD1 or TRBD2 (5 bases each). Germline V gives CDR1 MNHEY, CDR2 SMNVEV (reference sequence). V was clipped by 4 bases and J by 5 bases, with 21 bases between them. This CDR3 contains 17 residues.

This clone was seen just once. CDR3 loop: CASSGLHSGNTIYF. The CDR3 region has the DNA TGTGCCAGCAGCGGACTGCACTCTGGAAACACCATATATTTT. The rearrangement uses TRBV11-2 and TRBJ1-3; unclear D gene. Per the germline V gene, CDR1 is SGHAT and CDR2 is FQNNGV. CDR3 size: 14 residues. V dropped 5 bases and J dropped 0 bases, with 8 bases sitting between them.

The CDR3 DNA reads TGTGCCAGTCAAAGAGAAACAGAGTACACTGAAGCTTTCTTT. This gives the protein CASQRETEYTEAFF. This chain links TRBV19 with TRBJ1-1, with D unclear. Germline loops: CDR1 LNHDA, CDR2 SQIVND (reference sequence). V gave up 8 bases and J gave up 3 bases, with 16 bases separating them. The CDR3 spans 14 residues. The full variable domain, rest sourced from reference TRBV19 and TRBJ1-1, is DGGITQSPKYLFRKEGQNVTLSCEQNLNHDAMYWYRQDPGQGLRLIYYSQIVNDFQKGDIAEGYSVSREKKESFPLTVTSAQKNPTAFYLCASQRETEYTEAFFGQGTRLTVV.

The chain combines TRBV28 with TRBJ2-7, with a weak D call TRBD1 (6 bases). Germline CDR1 MDHEN, CDR2 SYDVKM. The CDR3 has 11 residues. V dropped 7 bases and J dropped 12 bases, with 16 bases sitting between them. The CDR3 DNA reads as TGTGCCAGCACCGAAAAAGGGGGTTGGTACTTC. Translation: CASTEKGGWYF. The variable domain in full, completed from reference TRBV28 and TRBJ2-7, reads DVKVTQSSRYLVKRTGEKVFLECVQDMDHENMFWYRQDPGLGLRLIYFSYDVKMKEKGDIPEGYSVSREKKERFSLILESASTNQTSMYLCASTEKGGWYFGPGTRLTVT.

The rearrangement uses TRBV6-1 and TRBJ2-2; 11 nucleotides match TRBD2. V lost 4 bases, J lost 9 bases, and 10 bases stayed unmatched. The CDR3 spans 16 residues. From germline, CDR1 is MNHNS and CDR2 SASEGT. Here the CDR3 reads CASSAGTSGYWRELFF. DNA of the CDR3: TGTGCCAGCAGTGCCGGGACTAGCGGATATTGGAGGGAGCTGTTTTTT.

This chain joins TRBV7-3 and TRBJ2-1; 9 nucleotides align to TRBD2. The CDR3 sequence is 16 residues long. Germline CDR1 is SGHTA and CDR2 is FQGTGA. With 5 bases clipped from V and 6 bases from J, the junction kept 11 bases outside the gene matches. CDR3: CASSKMPGLALNEQFF. In nucleotides, the CDR3 is TGTGCCAGCAGCAAAATGCCGGGACTAGCCCTCAATGAGCAGTTCTTC.

This clone was observed once. This chain uses TRBV27 with TRBJ1-2; 10 positions agree with TRBD1. Germline CDR1 is MNHEY and CDR2 is SMNVEV (reference sequence). Unmatched junction bases numbered 8, after V lost 7 bases and J lost 6 bases. CDR3 size: 14 residues. This CDR3 is CASTDRDRGNGYTF. CDR3 coding DNA: TGTGCCAGCACTGACCGGGACAGGGGTAATGGCTACACCTTC.

The chain couples TRBV4-1 to TRBJ1-5; D gene uncertain. The V and J ends lost 6 bases and 3 bases respectively, with 9 bases between them. This CDR3 comprises 13 residues. Germline values: CDR1 MGHRA, CDR2 YSYEKL. As DNA, the CDR3 is TGCGCCAGCAGTGTAGGGCTCAATCAGCCCCAGCATTTT. As protein: CASSVGLNQPQHF.

The V gene is TRBV10-2, the J gene TRBJ2-6; unclear D gene. Germline V gene sequence: CDR1 WSHSY, CDR2 SAAADI. CDR3 length: 14 residues. V was trimmed by 6 bases and J by 0 bases, leaving 6 bases between them. The CDR3 region is CASSTASGANVLTF. As DNA, the CDR3 is TGCGCCAGCAGCACAGCCTCTGGGGCCAACGTCCTGACTTTC.

The V call is TRBV5-1, the J call TRBJ1-1; tentatively, D is TRBD1 (6 bases). V dropped 2 bases and J dropped 5 bases, with 10 bases sitting between them. The CDR3 is made up of 13 amino acids. Germline V gives CDR1 SGHRS, CDR2 YFSETQ. This chain's CDR3 is CASSFSTGTEAFF. The CDR3 DNA reads TGCGCCAGCAGCTTTTCTACAGGGACTGAAGCTTTCTTT.

The chain couples TRBV5-6 to TRBJ2-7; 8 positions agree with TRBD1. Trimming at V came to 1 base and at J to 6 bases, leaving 6 bases not matched to a gene. CDR1 and CDR2 from the germline V gene are SGHDT and YYEEEE. The CDR3 consists of 14 residues. CDR3: CASSLNRGLAEQYF. The CDR3 coding sequence is TGTGCCAGCAGCTTGAACAGGGGGTTGGCCGAGCAGTACTTC.

The chain has TRBV7-9 and TRBJ1-2; the D is unclear. Germline V gives CDR1 SEHNR, CDR2 FQNEAQ (reference sequence). This CDR3 region has 16 residues. V was cut by 5 bases and J by 2 bases, with 18 bases left in between. This CDR3 is CASSPMDFKENYGYTF. The CDR3 bases are TGTGCCAGCAGCCCGATGGACTTCAAGGAGAACTATGGCTACACCTTC.

The rearrangement links TRBV2 to TRBJ2-7; tentatively, D is TRBD1 (5 bases). The V gene lost 3 bases and the J gene lost 0 bases, with 12 bases spanning the gap. The CDR3 is 15 amino acids. Germline CDR1 is SNHLY and CDR2 is FYNNEI. CDR3 DNA sequence: TGTGCCAGCAGTGACAGGGCCCCGAGCTCCTACGAGCAGTACTTC. Residues: CASSDRAPSSYEQYF.

This chain links TRBV28 with TRBJ1-2; D is ambiguous. Germline CDR1 and CDR2: MDHEN and SYDVKM. V was cut by 1 base and J by 2 bases, with 14 bases left in between. CDR3 length: 16 residues. Written as DNA, the CDR3 is TGTGCCAGCAGTTTATATCGGGTCTTAGGGAACTATGGCTACACCTTC. It yields the protein CASSLYRVLGNYGYTF.

In this sample, this clone turned up once. CDR3 DNA sequence: TGTGCCAGCAGTTACTCGATACCTCCCTACGAGCAGTACTTC. Protein product: CASSYSIPPYEQYF. The rearrangement links TRBV6-5 to TRBJ2-7; the D is unclear. The CDR3 extends over 14 amino acids. Germline V gives CDR1 MNHEY, CDR2 SVGAGI. Trimming stripped 0 bases from V and 2 bases from J, with 8 bases between.

The J gene is TRBJ2-5, the V gene TRBV30; D not resolved. Germline V CDR1 and CDR2: GTSNPN, SVGIG (reference sequence). With 2 bases removed from V and 9 bases from J, the gap between germline ends came to 13 bases. The CDR3 has 12 residues. The CDR3 bases are TGTGCCTGGAGTACCAGGCCCGGTGCCCAGTACTTC. Its protein product is CAWSTRPGAQYF.